The present T cell receptor beta chain was sequenced within a study of cytomegalovirus exposure and HLA in healthy donors. Whole-study context: The 550 to 700 first-cohort repertoires and the approximately 130 validation repertoires shared the same platform, a later analysis reported.

Separate from the approximately 700-subject first cohort was the roughly 120-subject validation cohort, to which the donors belonged. Sequenced by immunoSEQ multiplex PCR; TCRdb stores in-frame clones only, minus some. The table has 130,000 or so clones, around 92% seen once. The V gene end was trimmed by 3 bases and the J gene end by 5 bases; junction bases not matched to a gene: 6. Germline V CDR1 and CDR2: LNHDA, SQIVND (reference sequence). This CDR3 is 14 amino acids long. The chain joins TRBV19 to TRBJ2-7, with 8 bases lining up with TRBD1. The specimen was PBMCs. The clonotype was recovered from a man aged 30 to 45 in good health and CMV-seronegative. The chain's CDR3 is CASSIGTGTHEQYF. CDR3 DNA sequence: TGTGCCAGTAGTATCGGGACAGGTACGCACGAGCAGTACTTC.